These 29 T cell receptor beta chains were all obtained from the same sample, sequenced in a study of T cells after posttransplantation cyclophosphamide. A marrow graft followed busulfan-fludarabine conditioning, with cyclophosphamide on days +3 and +4. Libraries were prepared by immunoSEQ multiplex PCR; TCRdb keeps only in-frame clonotypes and omits some of them. This table holds 20,000 or so clones, about nine tenths found once. The sample was PBMCs, taken after allogeneic stem cell transplant with posttransplant cyclophosphamide. The origin of the receptors is a female patient under 45 who received an allogeneic stem cell transplant from an unrelated donor, was CMV-positive, and had no GVHD. Some T cells may have come from the graft donor.

J is TRBJ1-2 and V is TRBV5-1; the D is unclear. Germline V gene data show CDR1 as SGHRS and CDR2 as YFSETQ. The CDR3 is 13 residues long. Trimming took 0 bases from V and 2 from J, leaving 5 bases between them. The CDR3 nucleotides read TGCGCCAGCAGCTTGGCACAAAACTATGGCTACACCTTC. Protein: CASSLAQNYGYTF.

The chain employs TRBV10-1 and TRBJ2-7; 7 nucleotides match TRBD1. The CDR3 covers 14 residues. The V segment lost 8 bases and the J segment 0 bases; nucleotides outside the gene matches: 7. Germline CDR1 WNHNN, CDR2 SYGVQD (reference sequence). The CDR3 bases are TGCGCCAGCCCCTCGGGACAGAGCTCCTACGAGCAGTACTTC. Residues: CASPSGQSSYEQYF.

This chain links TRBV2 with TRBJ2-5; 11 bases line up with TRBD2. Germline V CDR1 and CDR2: SNHLY, FYNNEI. V shed 4 bases and J 5 bases; nucleotides not matched to a gene: 6. The CDR3 loop spans 15 amino acids. The CDR3 DNA reads TGTGCCAGCAGTGGTTTAGCGGGGGGGCTTGAGACCCAGTACTTC. It yields the protein CASSGLAGGLETQYF. The complete variable domain, with remaining parts taken from reference TRBV2 and TRBJ2-5, reads EPEVTQTPSHQVTQMGQEVILRCVPISNHLYFYWYRQILGQKVEFLVSFYNNEISEKSEIFDDQFSVERPDGSNFTLKIRSTKLEDSAMYFCASSGLAGGLETQYFGPGTRLLVL.

This clone was seen just once. V usage is TRBV5-1 and J usage is TRBJ1-2, with D perhaps matching TRBD1 (5 bases). Trimming pared 4 bases from V and 9 bases from J, leaving 19 bases between. Germline V gene sequence: CDR1 SGHRS, CDR2 YFSETQ. This CDR3 contains 14 residues. The DNA for the CDR3 is TGCGCCAGCAGCGCCGGACAAGCCTCTATCCGCTACACCTTC. It is translated as CASSAGQASIRYTF.

This chain uses TRBV13 with TRBJ2-7; 9 bases map to TRBD1. The germline V gene encodes CDR1 PRHDT and CDR2 FYEKMQ (reference sequence). The V and J ends lost 5 bases and 6 bases, in that order; junction bases with no gene match: 8. The CDR3 is 14 amino acids. The CDR3 coding sequence is TGTGCCAGCAGCGCCACCGGGACAGGGTTCGAGCAGTACTTC. Translated, it gives CASSATGTGFEQYF.

The rearrangement uses TRBV19 and TRBJ2-1, with D perhaps matching TRBD1 (5 bases). Germline V gives CDR1 LNHDA, CDR2 SQIVND (reference sequence). The V end lost 8 bases, the J end lost 5 bases, and 13 bases lay between the germline ends. The CDR3 loop spans 13 amino acids. CDR3 bases: TGTGCCAGTGGCCGTGACAGAGACAATGAGCAGTTCTTC. Its protein is CASGRDRDNEQFF.

The chain combines TRBV5-1 with TRBJ2-1; 10 nucleotides match TRBD1. The CDR3 length is 14 residues. Germline V gene lookup returns CDR1 SGHRS and CDR2 YFSETQ. J lost 9 bases, V lost 5 bases, and 8 bases had no gene match. The CDR3 reads CASRGTGAEVEQFF. CDR3 sequence (DNA): TGCGCCAGCAGGGGGACAGGGGCGGAAGTTGAGCAGTTCTTC.

This clone showed up just a few times. The chain carries TRBV6-5 and TRBJ2-7; maybe TRBD1 (5 bases). CDR1 is MNHEY and CDR2 is SVGAGI in the germline V gene. The CDR3 extends over 15 amino acids. The germline V and J ends were trimmed by 4 bases and 4 bases, with 17 bases remaining between them. The CDR3 nucleotides are TGTGCCAGCAGTTCCCCGGGCAGGGAAATATACGAGCAGTACTTC. Its translation: CASSSPGREIYEQYF.

This chain connects TRBV18 to TRBJ1-1, with D perhaps matching TRBD1 (6 bases). The CDR3 has 14 amino acids. Germline V gene lookup returns CDR1 KGHSH and CDR2 LQKENI. The V end lost 5 bases, the J end lost 0 bases, and 10 bases lay between the germline ends. Here the CDR3 reads CASSVDSLNTEAFF. The CDR3 nucleotides read TGTGCCAGCTCAGTGGACAGTTTGAACACTGAAGCTTTCTTT.

The chain links TRBV28 to TRBJ2-1, with D perhaps TRBD2 (6 bases). Germline values: CDR1 MDHEN, CDR2 SYDVKM. With 4 bases removed from V and 3 bases from J, the gap between germline ends came to 13 bases. The CDR3 totals 15 residues. The CDR3 sequence is CASSSPWGVYNEQFF. CDR3 coding DNA: TGTGCCAGCAGTTCCCCGTGGGGGGTCTACAATGAGCAGTTCTTC.

The chain has TRBV28 and TRBJ2-7, with D perhaps matching TRBD2 (7 bases). V lost 3 bases to trimming and J lost 3 bases, with 15 bases between them. CDR1 MDHEN and CDR2 SYDVKM come from the germline V gene. The CDR3 sequence is 15 residues long. CDR3 sequence (DNA): TGTGCCAGCAGTTTTCGGGCGGGGGCCGACTACGAGCAGTACTTC. This gives the protein CASSFRAGADYEQYF.

The chain uses TRBV4-1 and TRBJ2-5; 8 positions agree with TRBD1. With V trimmed by 3 bases and J by 0 bases, 6 bases remained unmatched. CDR3 length equals 16 residues. Germline assignment: CDR1 MGHRA and CDR2 YSYEKL. The CDR3 sequence: CASSQFMDRDQETQYF. CDR3 coding DNA: TGCGCCAGCAGCCAGTTCATGGACAGGGACCAAGAGACCCAGTACTTC.

The gene calls are TRBV30 and TRBJ2-5; D is undetermined. Trimming pared 5 bases from V and 0 bases from J, leaving 10 bases between. The CDR3 length is 13 residues. Germline CDR1 is GTSNPN and CDR2 is SVGIG (reference sequence). The CDR3 spells CAWGSWYQETQYF. The DNA of the CDR3 is TGTGCCTGGGGTAGTTGGTACCAAGAGACCCAGTACTTC.

The chain recombines TRBV29-1 with TRBJ2-5; D is possibly TRBD2 (5 bases). Germline V CDR1 and CDR2: SQVTM, ANQGSEA. This CDR3 is built from 12 residues. Trimming stripped 4 bases from V and 2 bases from J, with 8 bases between. CDR3 DNA: TGCAGCGTTGCTCGCGGGCAAGAGACCCAGTACTTC. It yields the protein CSVARGQETQYF.

The chain links TRBV29-1 to TRBJ2-7; a weak D match, TRBD1 (6 bases). CDR1 is SQVTM and CDR2 is ANQGSEA in the germline V gene. The CDR3 length is 12 residues. Between the trimmed V and J ends, which lost 6 bases and 4 bases, there was a span of 13 bases. The CDR3 is CSVAPGQYEQYF. CDR3 in DNA: TGCAGCGTGGCACCCGGACAGTACGAGCAGTACTTC.

This chain uses TRBV30 with TRBJ1-2, with 7 bases identical to TRBD1. The CDR3 is 13 residues long. The V gene's germline CDR1 is GTSNPN and CDR2 SVGIG (reference sequence). V lost 3 bases and J lost 7; bases outside the gene matches: 8. In DNA form, the CDR3 reads TGTGCCTGGAGCCAGCAAGGGGGCGGTGGCTACACCTTC. This codes for CAWSQQGGGGYTF.

The rearrangement uses TRBV28 and TRBJ1-2; 8 bases agree with TRBD1. J lost 8 bases, V lost 6 bases, and 11 bases had no gene match. The length of the CDR3 is 14 residues. Germline lookup yields CDR1 MDHEN and CDR2 SYDVKM. CDR3 coding DNA: TGTGCCAGCAGCTCCCTCCAGGGGGCAGGAGGCTACACCTTC. This gives the protein CASSSLQGAGGYTF.

CDR3 in DNA: TGTGCCAGCAGTTTAGGTAGGGGGCCCAGCTCCTACGAGCAGTACTTC. Its translation: CASSLGRGPSSYEQYF. This chain joins TRBV28 and TRBJ2-7; the match to TRBD1 covers 7 bases. The V gene end was trimmed by 2 bases and the J gene end by 0 bases; junction bases not matched to a gene: 7. The CDR3 consists of 16 residues. The germline CDR1 and CDR2 sequences are MDHEN and SYDVKM.

This clone was seen a few times. The chain carries TRBV6-5 and TRBJ1-1; D is ambiguous. CDR3 length: 16 residues. Germline CDR1 reads MNHEY; CDR2 reads SVGAGI. V was clipped by 2 bases and J by 1 base, with 14 bases between them. The CDR3 sequence is CASSYRSVGANTEAFF. CDR3 bases: TGTGCCAGCAGTTACAGGTCAGTCGGAGCGAACACTGAAGCTTTCTTT.

The chain links TRBV6-1 to TRBJ2-7, with TRBD2 as a possible D gene (7 bases). Germline V gene sequence: CDR1 MNHNS, CDR2 SASEGT. V dropped 4 bases and J dropped 2 bases, with 12 bases sitting between them. The CDR3 length is 14 residues. For the CDR3, the DNA is TGTGCCAGCAGTGTCGTGCGGGGGCCCTACGAGCAGTACTTC. This sequence encodes CASSVVRGPYEQYF.

V and J are TRBV28 and TRBJ1-5, with D perhaps TRBD1 (5 bases). Trimming took off 4 bases at V and 0 bases at J, with 13 bases between the two ends. The CDR3 is 16 amino acids. The germline CDR1 and CDR2 sequences are MDHEN and SYDVKM. The CDR3 reads CASSSPRQHSNQPQHF. The CDR3 DNA follows: TGTGCCAGCAGTTCACCAAGACAGCATAGCAATCAGCCCCAGCATTTT.

This clone was seen a single time. This chain uses TRBV13 with TRBJ2-5; D possibly corresponds to TRBD2 (6 bases). CDR3 length: 14 residues. Germline-derived CDR1 and CDR2 are PRHDT and FYEKMQ (reference sequence). The V end was cut by 5 bases, the J end by 1 base, with 11 bases between. The CDR3 reads CASSMTSGQETQYF. CDR3 sequence (DNA): TGTGCCAGCAGCATGACTAGTGGCCAAGAGACCCAGTACTTC. Drawing the rest from reference TRBV13 and TRBJ2-5, the complete variable domain is AAGVIQSPRHLIKEKRETATLKCYPIPRHDTVYWYQQGPGQDPQFLISFYEKMQSDKGSIPDRFSAQQFSDYHSELNMSSLELGDSALYFCASSMTSGQETQYFGPGTRLLVL.

The genes are TRBV5-4 and TRBJ2-1, with D possibly matching TRBD2 (5 bases). The ends were cut back, 0 bases at V and 1 base at J, with 14 bases in the middle. CDR1 and CDR2 from the germline V gene are SGHNT and YYREEE (reference sequence). The CDR3 covers 17 residues. The CDR3 sequence is CASSLVSSSWSYNEQFF. The CDR3 DNA reads TGTGCCAGCAGCTTGGTTTCATCTAGCTGGTCCTACAATGAGCAGTTCTTC.

The chain couples TRBV28 to TRBJ1-6, with TRBD1 matching over 9 bases. V shed 5 bases and J 5 bases; nucleotides not matched to a gene: 7. Germline V gene lookup returns CDR1 MDHEN and CDR2 SYDVKM. There are 16 residues in the CDR3. The CDR3 nucleotides are TGTGCCAGCAGTCACAGGACAGGGGCGAATAATTCACCCCTCCACTTT. Translated, it gives CASSHRTGANNSPLHF.

V usage is TRBV9 and J usage is TRBJ1-1; 7 nucleotides match TRBD1. Trimming took 4 bases from V and 2 from J; bases not matched to a gene: 5. The CDR3 covers 14 residues. Germline V CDR1 and CDR2: SGDLS, YYNGEE. The CDR3 loop is CASSSYRGNTEAFF. CDR3 bases: TGTGCCAGCAGCTCTTACAGGGGCAACACTGAAGCTTTCTTT.

The V gene is TRBV12-5, the J gene TRBJ2-5; no definite D call. The CDR3 contains 13 residues. The germline V gene encodes CDR1 LGHNT and CDR2 FRNRAP. V was trimmed by 1 base and J by 3 bases, leaving 6 bases between them. The CDR3 protein is CASGLDRKETQYF. CDR3 DNA sequence: TGTGCTAGTGGTTTGGACAGAAAAGAGACCCAGTACTTC.

This chain uses TRBV6-6 with TRBJ1-3, with D hard to call. The V gene's germline CDR1 is MNHNY and CDR2 SVGAGI (reference sequence). V was trimmed by 8 bases and J by 4 bases, leaving 15 bases between them. The CDR3 is 14 residues long. As DNA, the CDR3 is TGTGCCAGCGCGACTCTGGCTAACGGAAACACCATATATTTT. Its protein product is CASATLANGNTIYF.

The rearrangement uses TRBV7-9 and TRBJ2-7, with 7 positions matching TRBD2. The CDR3 contains 16 residues. The V segment lost 1 base and the J segment 4 bases; nucleotides outside the gene matches: 10. Germline CDR1 SEHNR, CDR2 FQNEAQ (reference sequence). CDR3 region: CASSLGFGLVEYEQYF. The CDR3 region has the DNA TGTGCCAGCAGCTTAGGTTTCGGACTAGTCGAGTACGAGCAGTACTTC. Together with reference TRBV7-9 and TRBJ2-7, the CDR3 gives the full variable domain: DTGVSQNPRHKITKRGQNVTFRCDPISEHNRLYWYRQTLGQGPEFLTYFQNEAQLEKSRLLSDRFSAERPKGSFSTLEIQRTEQGDSAMYLCASSLGFGLVEYEQYFGPGTRLTVT.

The chain recombines TRBV2 with TRBJ1-5; D is uncertain. V lost 4 bases and J lost 2, with 12 bases in between. The germline V gene encodes CDR1 SNHLY and CDR2 FYNNEI. This CDR3 spans 15 amino acids. CDR3 loop: CASSVRGEGNQPQHF. DNA of the CDR3: TGTGCCAGCAGTGTACGGGGTGAGGGCAATCAGCCCCAGCATTTT.